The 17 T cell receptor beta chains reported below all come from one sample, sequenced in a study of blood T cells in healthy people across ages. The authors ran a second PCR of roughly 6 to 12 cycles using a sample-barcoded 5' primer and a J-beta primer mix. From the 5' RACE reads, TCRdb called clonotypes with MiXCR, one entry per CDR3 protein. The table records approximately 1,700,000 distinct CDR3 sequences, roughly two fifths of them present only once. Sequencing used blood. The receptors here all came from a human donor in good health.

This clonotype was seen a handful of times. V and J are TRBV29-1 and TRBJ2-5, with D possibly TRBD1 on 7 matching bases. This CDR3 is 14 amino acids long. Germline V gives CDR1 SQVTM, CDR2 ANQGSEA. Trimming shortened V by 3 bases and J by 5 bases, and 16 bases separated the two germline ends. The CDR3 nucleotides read TGCAGCGTTGAGATAGGGGGCGCGGGGGAGACCCAGTACTTC. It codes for CSVEIGGAGETQYF.

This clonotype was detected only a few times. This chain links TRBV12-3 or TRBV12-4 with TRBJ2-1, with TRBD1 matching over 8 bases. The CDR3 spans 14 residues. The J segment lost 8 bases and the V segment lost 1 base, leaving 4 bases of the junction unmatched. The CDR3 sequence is CASSLGRGRDEQFF. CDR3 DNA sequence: TGTGCCAGCAGTTTAGGCAGGGGGCGGGATGAGCAGTTCTTC.

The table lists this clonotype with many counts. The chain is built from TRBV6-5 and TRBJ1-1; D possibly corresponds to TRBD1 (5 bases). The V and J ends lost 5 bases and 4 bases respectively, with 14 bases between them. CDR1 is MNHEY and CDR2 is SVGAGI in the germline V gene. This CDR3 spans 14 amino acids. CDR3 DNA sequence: TGTGCCAGCAGTCCCGGGGGGGTCTCCACTGAAGCTTTCTTT. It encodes CASSPGGVSTEAFF.

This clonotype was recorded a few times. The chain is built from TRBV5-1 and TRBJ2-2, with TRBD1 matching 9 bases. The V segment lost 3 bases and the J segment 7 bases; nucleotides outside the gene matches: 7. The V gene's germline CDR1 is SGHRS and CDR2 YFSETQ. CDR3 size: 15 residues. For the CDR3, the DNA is TGCGCCAGCAGCTCCGGGACAGGGTGGAGCGGGGAGCTGTTTTTT. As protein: CASSSGTGWSGELFF. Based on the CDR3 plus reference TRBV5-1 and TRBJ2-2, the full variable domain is KAGVTQTPRYLIKTRGQQVTLSCSPISGHRSVSWYQQTPGQGLQFLFEYFSETQRNKGNFPGRFSGRQFSNSRSEMNVSTLELGDSALYLCASSSGTGWSGELFFGEGSRLTVL.

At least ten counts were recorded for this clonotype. The CDR3 region has the DNA TGTGCCAGCAGTTCGGGACCGCTGGAGACCCAGTACTTC. Amino acids: CASSSGPLETQYF. The chain links TRBV6-5 to TRBJ2-5, with D perhaps matching TRBD1 or TRBD2 (5 bases each). The CDR3 runs 13 residues. Germline V gene data show CDR1 as MNHEY and CDR2 as SVGAGI. Trimming cost V 4 bases and J 5 bases, with 11 bases left between them.

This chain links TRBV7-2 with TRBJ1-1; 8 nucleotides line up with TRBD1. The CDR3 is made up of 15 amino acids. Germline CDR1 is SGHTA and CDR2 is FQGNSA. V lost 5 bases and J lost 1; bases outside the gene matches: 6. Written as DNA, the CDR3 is TGTGCCAGCAGCCTATACAGGGGGGGGAACACTGAAGCTTTCTTT. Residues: CASSLYRGGNTEAFF.

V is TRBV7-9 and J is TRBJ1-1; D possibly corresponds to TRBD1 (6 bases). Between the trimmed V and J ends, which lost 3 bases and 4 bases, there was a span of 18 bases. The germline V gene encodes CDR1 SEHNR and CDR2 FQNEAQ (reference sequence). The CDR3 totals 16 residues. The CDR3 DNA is TGTGCCAGCAGCTTTTTTCAGGGGAACCCTTTCACTGAAGCTTTCTTT. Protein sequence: CASSFFQGNPFTEAFF.

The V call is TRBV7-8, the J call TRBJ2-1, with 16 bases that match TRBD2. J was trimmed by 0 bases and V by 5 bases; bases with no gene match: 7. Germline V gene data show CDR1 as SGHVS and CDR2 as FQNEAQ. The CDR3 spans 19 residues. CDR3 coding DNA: TGTGCCAGCAGCGAGGGACTAGCGGGGGGGTTGAGCTCCTACAATGAGCAGTTCTTC. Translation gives CASSEGLAGGLSSYNEQFF.

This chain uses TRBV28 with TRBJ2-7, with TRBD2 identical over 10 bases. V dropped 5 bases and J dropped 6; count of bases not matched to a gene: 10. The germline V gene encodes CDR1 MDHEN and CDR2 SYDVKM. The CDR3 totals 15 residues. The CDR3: CASSTVGAGGREQYF. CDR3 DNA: TGTGCCAGCAGTACCGTCGGAGCGGGGGGGCGCGAGCAGTACTTC. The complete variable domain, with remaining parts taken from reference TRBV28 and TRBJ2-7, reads DVKVTQSSRYLVKRTGEKVFLECVQDMDHENMFWYRQDPGLGLRLIYFSYDVKMKEKGDIPEGYSVSREKKERFSLILESASTNQTSMYLCASSTVGAGGREQYFGPGTRLTVT.

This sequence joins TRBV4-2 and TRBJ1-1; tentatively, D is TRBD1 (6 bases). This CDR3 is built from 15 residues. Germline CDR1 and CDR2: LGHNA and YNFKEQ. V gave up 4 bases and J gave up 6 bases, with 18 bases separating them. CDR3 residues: CASSPNARQDPEAFF. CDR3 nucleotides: TGTGCCAGCAGCCCCAACGCTCGACAGGACCCTGAAGCTTTCTTT.

The CDR3 sequence: CASSQFHRDEQYF. DNA for the CDR3: TGTGCCAGCAGCCAATTCCACAGGGACGAGCAGTACTTC. The chain joins TRBV6-6 to TRBJ2-7; D perhaps matches TRBD1 (6 bases). Trimming took off 6 bases at V and 5 bases at J, with 14 bases between the two ends. Germline V gene sequence: CDR1 MNHNY, CDR2 SVGAGI (reference sequence). This CDR3 has 13 amino acids.

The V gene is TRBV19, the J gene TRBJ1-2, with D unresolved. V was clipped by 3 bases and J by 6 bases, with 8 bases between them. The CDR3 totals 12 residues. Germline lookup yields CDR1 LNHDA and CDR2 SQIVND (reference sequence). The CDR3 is CASSINGDGYTF. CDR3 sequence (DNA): TGTGCCAGTAGTATTAATGGGGATGGCTACACCTTC.

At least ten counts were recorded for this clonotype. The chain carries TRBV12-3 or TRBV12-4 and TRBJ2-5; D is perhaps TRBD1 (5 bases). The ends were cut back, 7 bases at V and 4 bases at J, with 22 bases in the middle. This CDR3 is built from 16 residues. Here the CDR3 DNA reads TGTGCCAGCACCTCAGGGTACATCGGTAGCATAGAGACCCAGTACTTC. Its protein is CASTSGYIGSIETQYF.

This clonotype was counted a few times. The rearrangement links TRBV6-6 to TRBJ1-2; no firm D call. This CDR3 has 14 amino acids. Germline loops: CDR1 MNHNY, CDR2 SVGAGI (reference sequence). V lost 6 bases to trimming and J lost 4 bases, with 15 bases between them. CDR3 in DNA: TGTGCCAGCAGCGAGGGATTACTAGGCTATGGCTACACCTTC. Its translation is CASSEGLLGYGYTF.

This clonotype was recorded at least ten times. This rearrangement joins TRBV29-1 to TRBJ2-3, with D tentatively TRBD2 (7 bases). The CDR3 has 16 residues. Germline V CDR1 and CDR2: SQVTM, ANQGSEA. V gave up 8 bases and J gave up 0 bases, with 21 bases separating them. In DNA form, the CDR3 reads TGCAGCTTCCACCGTTTGCGGGGGCAGAGCACAGATACGCAGTATTTT. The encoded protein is CSFHRLRGQSTDTQYF.

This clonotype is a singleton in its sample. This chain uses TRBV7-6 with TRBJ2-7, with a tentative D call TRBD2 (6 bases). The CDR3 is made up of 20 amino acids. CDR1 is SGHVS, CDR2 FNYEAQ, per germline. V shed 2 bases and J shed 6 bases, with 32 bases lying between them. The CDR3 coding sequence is TGTGCCAGCAGCTTAACCTACCCGGGGTTGGGCGGAGGGGAGATAATCGAGCAGTACTTC. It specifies CASSLTYPGLGGGEIIEQYF. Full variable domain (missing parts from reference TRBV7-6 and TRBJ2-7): GAGVSQSPRYKVTKRGQDVALRCDPISGHVSLYWYRQALGQGPEFLTYFNYEAQQDKSGLPNDRFSAERPEGSISTLTIQRTEQRDSAMYRCASSLTYPGLGGGEIIEQYFGPGTRLTVT.

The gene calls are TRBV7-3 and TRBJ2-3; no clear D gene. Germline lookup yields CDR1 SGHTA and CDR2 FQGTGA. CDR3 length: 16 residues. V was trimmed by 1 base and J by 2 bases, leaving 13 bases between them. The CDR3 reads CASSLNGNGATDTQYF. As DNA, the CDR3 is TGTGCCAGCAGCTTAAACGGCAACGGAGCCACAGATACGCAGTATTTT.